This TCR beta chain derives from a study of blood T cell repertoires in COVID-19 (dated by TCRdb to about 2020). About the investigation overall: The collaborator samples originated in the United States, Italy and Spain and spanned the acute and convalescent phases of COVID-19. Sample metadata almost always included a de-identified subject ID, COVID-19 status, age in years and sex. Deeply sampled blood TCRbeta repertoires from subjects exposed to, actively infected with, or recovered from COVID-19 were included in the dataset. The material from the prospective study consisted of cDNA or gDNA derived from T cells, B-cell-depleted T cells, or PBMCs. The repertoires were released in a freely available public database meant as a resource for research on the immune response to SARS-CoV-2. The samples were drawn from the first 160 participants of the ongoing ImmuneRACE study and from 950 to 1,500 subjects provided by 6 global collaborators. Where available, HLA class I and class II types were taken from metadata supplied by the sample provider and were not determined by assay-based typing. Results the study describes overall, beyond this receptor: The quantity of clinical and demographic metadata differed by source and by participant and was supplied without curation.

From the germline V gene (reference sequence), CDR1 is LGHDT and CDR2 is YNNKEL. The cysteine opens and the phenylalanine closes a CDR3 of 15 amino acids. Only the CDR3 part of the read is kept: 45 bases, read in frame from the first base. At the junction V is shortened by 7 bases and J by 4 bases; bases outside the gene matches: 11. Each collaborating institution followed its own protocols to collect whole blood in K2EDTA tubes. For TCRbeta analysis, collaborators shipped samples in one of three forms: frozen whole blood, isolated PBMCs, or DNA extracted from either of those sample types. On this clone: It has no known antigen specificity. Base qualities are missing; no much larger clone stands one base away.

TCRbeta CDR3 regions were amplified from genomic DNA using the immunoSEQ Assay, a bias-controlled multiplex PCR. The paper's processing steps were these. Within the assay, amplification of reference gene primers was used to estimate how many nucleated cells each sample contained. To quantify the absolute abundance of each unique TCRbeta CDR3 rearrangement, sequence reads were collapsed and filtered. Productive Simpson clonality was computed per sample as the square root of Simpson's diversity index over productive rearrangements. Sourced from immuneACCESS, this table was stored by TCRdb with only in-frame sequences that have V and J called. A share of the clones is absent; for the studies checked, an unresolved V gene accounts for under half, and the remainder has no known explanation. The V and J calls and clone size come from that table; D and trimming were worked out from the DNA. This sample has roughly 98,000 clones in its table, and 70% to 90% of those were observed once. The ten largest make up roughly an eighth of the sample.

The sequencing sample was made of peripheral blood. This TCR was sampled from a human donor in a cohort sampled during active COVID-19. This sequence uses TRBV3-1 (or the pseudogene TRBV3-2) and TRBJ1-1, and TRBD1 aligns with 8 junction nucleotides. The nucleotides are TGTGCCAGCACCCAGCAGGGGGCCCCTCCCACTGAAGCTTTCTTT. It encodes CASTQQGAPPTEAFF.